Sequencing of this T cell receptor beta chain was carried out in a study of OX40 agonist ivuxolimab in advanced cancers. Study-level information: The treatment was a fully human IgG2 OX40 agonist, ivuxolimab. One patient with hepatocellular carcinoma and two with cutaneous melanoma, three in all, had partial responses. Patients enrolled in dose escalation were diagnosed with hepatocellular carcinoma, melanoma, renal cell or head and neck cancer. Averaging about 60 years in age, with a range of about 23 to 85, the cohort was around 83% male.

Clones were read by immunoSEQ multiplex PCR, and TCRdb kept only the in-frame ones, dropping some. The sample includes approximately 65,000 clones, around 90% seen only once; the top ten take 0.8% to 1.2%. With V trimmed by 8 bases and J by 1 base, 11 bases remained unmatched. The CDR3 has 16 residues. CDR1 and CDR2 from the germline V gene are SNHLY and FYNNEI. The clonotype was recovered from an adult with an advanced solid tumor such as melanoma, head and neck, liver or kidney cancer. The chain carries TRBV2 and TRBJ2-5; 9 bases match TRBD2. The sample was CD4+ or CD8+ T cells sorted from blood, taken in a trial of the OX40 agonist ivuxolimab. CDR3: CASETRGGPPQETQYF. Written as DNA, the CDR3 is TGTGCCAGCGAAACGCGGGGGGGCCCCCCCCAAGAGACCCAGTACTTC.